This TCR beta chain was sequenced in a study of T cell repertoires in ileal Crohn's disease. About the research overall: Patients had a median approximately 7.2-year disease duration, and approximately 36% were active smokers. Study observations and caveats: Endoscopic recurrence occurred in every patient whose clonality exceeded 26.8%. Compared with CD4 T cells, sorted CD8 cells carried more expanded clones.

Trimming removed 2 bases at V and 0 bases at J, with 16 bases between. The CDR3 is 17 amino acids. Germline values: CDR1 KGHSH, CDR2 LQKENI. Measured with immunoSEQ multiplex PCR; TCRdb has only the in-frame clones, and not every one. This table has more than 6,500 clones, about 78% appearing once. Turning to this clone: Its antigen is currently unknown.

The specimen sequenced was ileal tissue. The clonotype comes from an adult with Crohn's disease. V usage is TRBV18 and J usage is TRBJ1-1, with D perhaps matching TRBD1 (6 bases). The CDR3 sequence: CASSPNTGQTMNTEAFF. For the CDR3, the DNA is TGTGCCAGCTCACCAAATACCGGACAGACCATGAACACTGAAGCTTTCTTT.